These 27 T cell receptor beta chains originate from one sample sequenced in a study of blood T cell repertoires in COVID-19 (dated by TCRdb to 2020 to 2022). Library generation was performed with the immunoSEQ multiplex PCR assay. TCRdb provides this immuneACCESS table in a form limited to in-frame rearrangements. Some clones are lacking; in checked studies, under half of them reflect an unresolved V gene, and why the rest are absent is not known. In all, the sample holds approximately 97,000 clones, and around 90% of those were seen once. The biggest ten clones account for 5.2% of the sample. The material sequenced was peripheral blood. The receptor set was obtained from a woman in her forties or fifties with COVID-19, enrolled during active disease.

This clone occurred once. The rearrangement links TRBV11-2 to TRBJ1-1; tentative D call: TRBD1 (5 bases). V was trimmed by 0 bases and J by 5 bases, leaving 16 bases between them. CDR3 length equals 16 residues. Germline-derived CDR1 and CDR2 are SGHAT and FQNNGV. The CDR3 region is CASSLDGGHGLTEAFF. Here the CDR3 DNA reads TGTGCCAGCAGCTTAGATGGTGGACACGGGTTGACTGAAGCTTTCTTT.

The chain recombines TRBV11-2 with TRBJ2-7; possible D gene TRBD2, 5 bases. V was shortened by 6 bases and J by 4 bases, with 16 bases between the two germline ends. This CDR3 contains 14 residues. Germline V gene sequence: CDR1 SGHAT, CDR2 FQNNGV. The CDR3 bases are TGTGCCAGCAGGAGGGTTGGCGGAATATACGAGCAGTACTTC. This gives the protein CASRRVGGIYEQYF.

The chain couples TRBV5-1 to TRBJ2-5; 9 bases map to TRBD2. This CDR3 region has 16 residues. V lost 6 bases, J lost 2 bases, and 11 bases stayed unmatched. Germline V CDR1 and CDR2: SGHRS, YFSETQ. The CDR3 DNA sequence: TGCGCCAGCATGGCTAGCGGGGACCCAGGGCAAGAGACCCAGTACTTC. The encoded protein is CASMASGDPGQETQYF. The full variable domain, its missing parts supplied by reference TRBV5-1 and TRBJ2-5, is KAGVTQTPRYLIKTRGQQVTLSCSPISGHRSVSWYQQTPGQGLQFLFEYFSETQRNKGNFPGRFSGRQFSNSRSEMNVSTLELGDSALYLCASMASGDPGQETQYFGPGTRLLVL.

The CDR3 bases are TGTGCCAGCAGTTATTGGGACAGTCAAAGGGATGAGCAGTTCTTC. It specifies CASSYWDSQRDEQFF. This chain uses TRBV6-5 with TRBJ2-1, with TRBD1 matching 7 bases. Losses at the gene ends were 3 bases for V and 8 bases for J; bases not matched to a gene: 10. The CDR3 has 15 residues. From germline, CDR1 is MNHEY and CDR2 SVGAGI.

As for this clone: Sequence at one end of the junction differs from germline and may be a read error. This chain connects TRBV5-4 to TRBJ2-3; 10 bases line up with TRBD2. The CDR3 sequence is 16 residues long. Germline CDR1 and CDR2: SGHNT and YYREEE (reference sequence). Written as DNA, the CDR3 is TGTGCCAGCAGTTTGGCGGGGCTAGCGGGGGCAGATACGCAGTATTTT. It encodes CASSLAGLAGADTQYF.

This clone was picked up a small number of times. The chain joins TRBV6-6 to TRBJ1-6; 10 nucleotides match TRBD1. CDR3 length equals 17 residues. After removal of 5 bases from V and 6 bases from J, the junction contained 10 bases not matched to a gene. Germline CDR1 is MNHNY and CDR2 is SVGAGI (reference sequence). The CDR3 spells CASSPDRGQEGNSPLHF. The CDR3 bases are TGTGCCAGCAGTCCCGACAGGGGGCAGGAGGGTAATTCACCCCTCCACTTT.

A few counts support this clone. This chain links TRBV14 with TRBJ2-6; D not resolved. Germline CDR1 reads SGHDN; CDR2 reads FVKESK. The CDR3 covers 14 residues. The V end lost 3 bases, the J end lost 2 bases, and 5 bases lay between the germline ends. CDR3 nucleotides: TGTGCCAGCAGCCAGGGCGCTGGGGCCAACGTCCTGACTTTC. This gives the protein CASSQGAGANVLTF.

The chain employs TRBV30 and TRBJ1-1, with 7 bases aligning to TRBD1. The germline gives CDR1 GTSNPN, CDR2 SVGIG (reference sequence). This CDR3 is 14 amino acids long. The V segment lost 3 bases and the J segment 5 bases; nucleotides outside the gene matches: 9. The CDR3 DNA reads as TGTGCCTGGAGCAACCAACAGGGGTGGACTGAAGCTTTCTTT. Its translation is CAWSNQQGWTEAFF.

The chain uses TRBV7-8 and TRBJ2-7; D is possibly TRBD1 (6 bases). V lost 3 bases, J lost 5 bases, and 11 bases lay in between. The CDR3 sequence is 13 residues long. Germline CDR1 is SGHVS and CDR2 is FQNEAQ. The CDR3: CASSFYRVNEQYF. In DNA, the CDR3 is TGTGCCAGCAGCTTTTACAGGGTAAACGAGCAGTACTTC. The variable domain in full, completed from reference TRBV7-8 and TRBJ2-7, reads GAGVSQSPRYKVAKRGQDVALRCDPISGHVSLFWYQQALGQGPEFLTYFQNEAQLDKSGLPSDRFFAERPEGSVSTLKIQRTQQEDSAVYLCASSFYRVNEQYFGPGTRLTVT.

Note on this clone: Other nucleotide sequences in the sample specify the same CDR3. The V gene is TRBV6-5, the J gene TRBJ1-2, with 7 bases fitting TRBD1. In germline, CDR1 is MNHEY, CDR2 SVGAGI. This CDR3 contains 13 residues. V trimming: 2 bases; J trimming: 5 bases; junction bases outside the gene matches: 2. The CDR3 DNA sequence: TGTGCCAGCAGTTACGGGACAGATTATGGCTACACCTTC. This gives the protein CASSYGTDYGYTF.

This rearrangement joins TRBV11-2 to TRBJ1-6, with D perhaps TRBD1 (6 bases). V dropped 3 bases and J dropped 14 bases, with 14 bases sitting between them. The germline CDR1 and CDR2 sequences are SGHAT and FQNNGV. CDR3 length: 13 residues. DNA for the CDR3: TGTGCCAGCAGCTTTGGGACATCGTTCACCCTCCACTTT. It codes for CASSFGTSFTLHF.

The genes are TRBV9 and TRBJ2-5; 7 bases are shared with TRBD1. The CDR3 is 14 residues long. Germline V CDR1 and CDR2: SGDLS, YYNGEE. Trimming removed 0 bases from V and 5 bases from J; junction bases left unmatched: 4. The CDR3 coding sequence is TGTGCCAGCAGCGTAGGACAGGGTGTCGAGACCCAGTACTTC. Its translation: CASSVGQGVETQYF.

In DNA, the CDR3 is TGTGCCAGCAGCGAGGACGGAAGGAGGGACAATGAGCAGTTCTTC. Its protein is CASSEDGRRDNEQFF. The chain links TRBV9 to TRBJ2-1, with D possibly TRBD2 on 6 matching bases. The germline V gene encodes CDR1 SGDLS and CDR2 YYNGEE. CDR3 length: 15 residues. V lost 3 bases to trimming and J lost 5 bases, with 15 bases between them.

V gene TRBV19 combines with J gene TRBJ1-5; the match to TRBD1 covers 10 bases. In germline, CDR1 is LNHDA, CDR2 SQIVND (reference sequence). This CDR3 region has 18 residues. With 8 bases clipped from V and 0 bases from J, the junction kept 13 bases outside the gene matches. CDR3 loop: CASGRTGGDFYSNQPQHF. CDR3 nucleotides: TGTGCCAGTGGAAGGACAGGGGGGGACTTTTATAGCAATCAGCCCCAGCATTTT. Full variable domain (outside the CDR3, taken from reference TRBV19 and TRBJ1-5): DGGITQSPKYLFRKEGQNVTLSCEQNLNHDAMYWYRQDPGQGLRLIYYSQIVNDFQKGDIAEGYSVSREKKESFPLTVTSAQKNPTAFYLCASGRTGGDFYSNQPQHFGDGTRLSIL.

This rearrangement joins TRBV15 to TRBJ1-6; no firm D call. Trimming cost V 0 bases and J 13 bases, with 10 bases left between them. The CDR3 contains 13 residues. The germline gives CDR1 LNHNV, CDR2 YYDKDF (reference sequence). Written as DNA, the CDR3 is TGTGCCACCAGCAGAGACGGTTACTCTCCCCTCCACTTT. Translating it yields CATSRDGYSPLHF.

This clone showed up just once. The CDR3 nucleotides read TGTGCCAGCAGCTTGCCTAGCGGGGTCGATGAGCAGTTCTTC. Its translation: CASSLPSGVDEQFF. The chain has TRBV5-4 and TRBJ2-1; 9 bases are a match to TRBD2. The CDR3 spans 14 residues. The junction had 4 bases not matched to a gene; V was cut back by 1 base and J by 8 bases. Germline CDR1 reads SGHNT; CDR2 reads YYREEE (reference sequence). Full variable domain (remainder filled in from reference TRBV5-4 and TRBJ2-1): ETGVTQSPTHLIKTRGQQVTLRCSSQSGHNTVSWYQQALGQGPQFIFQYYREEENGRGNFPPRFSGLQFPNYSSELNVNALELDDSALYLCASSLPSGVDEQFFGPGTRLTVL.

The chain has TRBV7-9 and TRBJ1-2; D unresolved. The CDR3 has 14 amino acids. In germline, CDR1 is SEHNR, CDR2 FQNEAQ (reference sequence). V was shortened by 1 base and J by 4 bases, with 10 bases between the two germline ends. The CDR3 DNA sequence: TGTGCCAGCAGCTTAGAAGTAAACTTCTATGGCTACACCTTC. It encodes CASSLEVNFYGYTF. Complete variable domain (other parts from reference TRBV7-9 and TRBJ1-2): DTGVSQNPRHKITKRGQNVTFRCDPISEHNRLYWYRQTLGQGPEFLTYFQNEAQLEKSRLLSDRFSAERPKGSFSTLEIQRTEQGDSAMYLCASSLEVNFYGYTFGSGTRLTVV.

The CDR3 here is CASSLDGGGEGYQPQHF. The CDR3 DNA reads TGCGCCAGCAGCTTGGACGGCGGAGGGGAAGGGTATCAGCCCCAGCATTTT. The V and J genes are TRBV5-1 and TRBJ1-5; a possible D gene is TRBD1 (5 bases). Between the trimmed V and J ends, which lost 0 bases and 5 bases, there was a span of 18 bases. Germline assignment: CDR1 SGHRS and CDR2 YFSETQ. CDR3 length equals 17 residues.

The chain combines TRBV3-1 (or the pseudogene TRBV3-2) with TRBJ2-3; the match to TRBD1 covers 9 bases. V shed 4 bases, J shed 0 bases, and the junction held 11 bases outside the gene matches. The CDR3 contains 18 residues. Germline V gene data show CDR1 as LGHDT and CDR2 as YNNKEL (reference sequence). The CDR3 sequence: CASSPRDRAITSTDTQYF. As DNA, the CDR3 is TGTGCCAGCAGCCCCCGGGACAGGGCCATAACTAGCACAGATACGCAGTATTTT.

V gene TRBV7-2 combines with J gene TRBJ2-3; D might be TRBD2 (5 bases). The CDR3 is made up of 13 amino acids. In germline, CDR1 is SGHTA, CDR2 FQGNSA. V was cut by 7 bases and J by 5 bases, with 13 bases left in between. The DNA for the CDR3 is TGTGCCAGCACCCTAACCGGAGGAGATACGCAGTATTTT. It yields the protein CASTLTGGDTQYF.

The rearrangement joins TRBV28 to TRBJ1-1, with a weak D call TRBD1 (6 bases). Trimming cost V 6 bases and J 8 bases, with 10 bases left between them. The CDR3 covers 11 residues. The germline V gene encodes CDR1 MDHEN and CDR2 SYDVKM. Here the CDR3 DNA reads TGTGCCAGCAGGGACAGTTTAGAAGCTTTCTTT. Its protein product is CASRDSLEAFF.

V is TRBV19 and J is TRBJ2-3; D may be TRBD1 (6 bases). V was clipped by 4 bases and J by 0 bases, with 14 bases between them. The CDR3 covers 16 residues. In germline, CDR1 is LNHDA, CDR2 SQIVND (reference sequence). The CDR3 region has the DNA TGTGCCAGTAGTACCGAGGGGGTGTCTAGCACAGATACGCAGTATTTT. Translation: CASSTEGVSSTDTQYF. Filled out from reference TRBV19 and TRBJ2-3, the complete variable domain reads DGGITQSPKYLFRKEGQNVTLSCEQNLNHDAMYWYRQDPGQGLRLIYYSQIVNDFQKGDIAEGYSVSREKKESFPLTVTSAQKNPTAFYLCASSTEGVSSTDTQYFGPGTRLTVL.

This clone showed up just once. The chain employs TRBV7-7 and TRBJ2-2; 12 positions agree with TRBD2. The V segment lost 5 bases and the J segment 8 bases; nucleotides outside the gene matches: 6. CDR1 is SSHAT and CDR2 is FNYEAQ in the germline V gene (reference sequence). This CDR3 region has 15 residues. The CDR3 reads CASSPTSGGVGELFF. The CDR3 nucleotides read TGTGCCAGCAGCCCGACTAGCGGGGGAGTAGGGGAGCTGTTTTTT.

V gene TRBV5-1 combines with J gene TRBJ2-3; TRBD2 agrees at 11 bases. Germline V gene data show CDR1 as SGHRS and CDR2 as YFSETQ. The CDR3 is 18 residues long. Losses at the gene ends were 0 bases for V and 2 bases for J; bases not matched to a gene: 8. The CDR3: CASSLAAGLAGLTDTQYF. In DNA, the CDR3 is TGCGCCAGCAGCTTGGCCGCAGGACTAGCGGGTCTCACAGATACGCAGTATTTT. Variable domain in full (rest from reference TRBV5-1 and TRBJ2-3): KAGVTQTPRYLIKTRGQQVTLSCSPISGHRSVSWYQQTPGQGLQFLFEYFSETQRNKGNFPGRFSGRQFSNSRSEMNVSTLELGDSALYLCASSLAAGLAGLTDTQYFGPGTRLTVL.

This chain joins TRBV5-4 and TRBJ2-3, with a possible D match to TRBD2 (7 bases). The CDR3 has 16 residues. The V gene lost 0 bases and the J gene lost 2 bases, with 13 bases spanning the gap. Germline lookup yields CDR1 SGHNT and CDR2 YYREEE (reference sequence). CDR3 region: CASSLGGGLDTDTQYF. The CDR3 bases are TGTGCCAGCAGCTTGGGGGGGGGCCTAGACACAGATACGCAGTATTTT.

The chain links TRBV9 to TRBJ2-5; D may be TRBD1 (5 bases). The CDR3 consists of 14 residues. Germline CDR1 and CDR2: SGDLS and YYNGEE. Trimming removed 0 bases at V and 5 bases at J, with 11 bases between. CDR3 in amino acids: CASSVAGAFETQYF. The CDR3, as DNA: TGTGCCAGCAGCGTAGCTGGGGCTTTCGAGACCCAGTACTTC.

V is TRBV19 and J is TRBJ2-5; 7 nucleotides line up with TRBD2. CDR3 size: 13 residues. With V trimmed by 5 bases and J by 3 bases, 3 bases remained unmatched. Germline CDR1 is LNHDA and CDR2 is SQIVND (reference sequence). CDR3 amino acids: CASSDAGEETQYF. The CDR3 nucleotides are TGTGCCAGTAGTGACGCGGGGGAAGAGACCCAGTACTTC.